A selection of T cell receptor beta chains follows, all from one sample in a study of T cell responses to AZD1222 COVID-19 vaccine. Sequencing used immunoSEQ multiplex PCR; TCRdb keeps in-frame clones, though not all of them. The sample consists of some 100,000 clones, roughly 84% of them appearing once. The input for sequencing was peripheral blood, taken on day 0 of AZD1222 vaccination. These receptors came from an adult in good health. CDR3s include the opening cysteine and the closing phenylalanine or tryptophan. Each record gives: CDR3 protein, CDR3 DNA, J gene, clone size, D gene, V gene. The D gene is left open where the match is weak. Only part of the rows carry a size: once, few, many, or a class if the clone is expanded.

CASSPPGQGYYGYTF TGTGCCAGCAGTCCACCGGGACAGGGATACTATGGCTACACCTTC TRBJ1-2 once TRBD1 TRBV6-5
CASSRGTRRADTQYF TGTGCCAGCAGCCGAGGCACTCGGCGAGCAGATACGCAGTATTTT TRBJ2-3 NA NA TRBV28
CASSGQSLSYGYTF TGTGCCAGCAGCGGACAGTCCCTCTCCTATGGCTACACCTTC TRBJ1-2 NA NA TRBV9
CASSVDLGSYNEQFF TGTGCCAGCAGCGTAGATCTGGGTTCCTACAATGAGCAGTTCTTC TRBJ2-1 NA NA TRBV9
CASSFGLSYNEQFF TGTGCCAGCAGTTTCGGACTTTCCTACAATGAGCAGTTCTTC TRBJ2-1 NA NA TRBV5-8
CASSRGRNTGELFF TGCGCCAGCAGCCGAGGGCGCAACACCGGGGAGCTGTTTTTT TRBJ2-2 NA NA TRBV5-1
CASSPSSSEQYF TGTGCCAGCAGCCCTAGTTCCAGCGAGCAGTACTTC TRBJ2-7 few NA TRBV13
CAWRDFYGGYTF TGTGCCTGGAGGGACTTCTATGGAGGCTACACCTTC TRBJ1-2 few NA TRBV30
CASRELAGYGYTF TGTGCCAGCAGAGAGCTGGCGGGTTATGGCTACACCTTC TRBJ1-2 NA NA TRBV27
CASSLIPTLPRVKNYGYTF TGTGCCAGCAGCTTGATCCCTACCTTACCAAGGGTAAAGAACTATGGCTACACCTTC TRBJ1-2 once NA TRBV5-4
CATRSGLHEQYF TGTGCCACCAGGTCCGGGCTCCACGAGCAGTACTTC TRBJ2-7 NA NA TRBV24-1
CASSAQPDPGTGKSYEQYF TGTGCCAGCAGCGCCCAACCGGACCCCGGGACAGGGAAATCCTACGAGCAGTACTTC TRBJ2-7 NA TRBD1 TRBV9
CASSQGVSYEQYF TGTGCCAGCAGCCAGGGGGTCTCCTACGAGCAGTACTTC TRBJ2-7 NA TRBD1 TRBV27
CASSPDRGAGELFF TGTGCCAGCAGTCCGGACAGGGGGGCCGGGGAGCTGTTTTTT TRBJ2-2 once TRBD1 TRBV7-3
CASSPRDRRSSYNSPLHF TGCGCCAGCAGCCCCCGGGACAGGCGAAGCTCCTATAATTCACCCCTCCACTTT TRBJ1-6 once TRBD1 TRBV5-1
CASSWGAQNEQFF TGCGCCAGCAGCTGGGGGGCGCAGAACGAGCAGTTCTTC TRBJ2-1 NA NA TRBV5-1
CASSLAPLGTDTQYF TGTGCCAGCAGCTTAGCGCCGCTTGGGACAGATACGCAGTATTTT TRBJ2-3 NA NA TRBV7-2
CASSQEPGAYNEQFF TGTGCCAGCAGCCAAGAGCCTGGGGCCTACAATGAGCAGTTCTTC TRBJ2-1 once NA TRBV3-1/TRBV3-2
CASMGRATQYF TGTGCCAGCATGGGGCGGGCGACCCAGTACTTC TRBJ2-5 NA NA TRBV6-5
CAISEGLAGAHEQYF TGTGCCATCAGTGAAGGGCTAGCGGGAGCCCACGAGCAGTACTTC TRBJ2-7 few TRBD2 TRBV10-3
CASSFFDGEAFF TGTGCCAGCAGTTTTTTTGACGGGGAAGCTTTCTTT TRBJ1-1 few NA TRBV28
CAISEGPGGEQYF TGTGCCATCAGTGAAGGCCCGGGCGGCGAGCAGTACTTC TRBJ2-7 once NA TRBV10-3
CASSQEYRTNEKLFF TGCGCCAGCAGCCAAGAGTACAGAACTAATGAAAAACTGTTTTTT TRBJ1-4 NA NA TRBV4-3
CAWSVRANSYNSPLHF TGTGCCTGGAGTGTACGGGCGAACTCCTATAATTCACCCCTCCACTTT TRBJ1-6 NA NA TRBV30
CASSIGQGGNTIYF TGTGCCAGTAGTATTGGACAGGGTGGAAACACCATATATTTT TRBJ1-3 NA TRBD1 TRBV19
CASSPGLAGGPLETQYF TGTGCCAGTAGCCCCGGACTAGCGGGAGGGCCTCTGGAGACCCAGTACTTC TRBJ2-5 NA TRBD2 TRBV19
CASRPIRTGTTDTQYF TGTGCCAGCAGACCGATTCGGACAGGGACCACAGATACGCAGTATTTT TRBJ2-3 NA TRBD1 TRBV28
CASSNRLGKCTEAFF TGTGCCAGCAGCAATCGGCTGGGTAAGTGCACTGAAGCTTTCTTT TRBJ1-1 NA NA TRBV21-1
CASSFRGDLYEQYF TGTGCCAGCAGTTTTAGGGGGGATCTCTACGAGCAGTACTTC TRBJ2-7 NA NA TRBV28
CASSLGTYEQYF TGTGCCAGCAGCTTAGGGACTTACGAGCAGTACTTC TRBJ2-7 NA NA TRBV5-6
CASSLIGGGSGANVLTF TGTGCCAGCAGCTTAATAGGGGGCGGCTCTGGGGCCAACGTCCTGACTTTC TRBJ2-6 NA TRBD1 TRBV7-3
CASSGFYSNQPQHF TGTGCCAGCTCAGGATTTTATAGCAATCAGCCCCAGCATTTT TRBJ1-5 once NA TRBV18
CASSQQTGRHEQYF TGCGCCAGCAGCCAACAGACAGGGAGGCACGAGCAGTACTTC TRBJ2-7 once NA TRBV4-3
CASRGQGDTEAFF TGTGCCAGCCGGGGGCAGGGGGACACTGAAGCCTTCTTT TRBJ1-1 NA TRBD1 TRBV19
CASSLLGRTNTGELFF TGTGCCAGCAGCCTCCTTGGGCGGACGAACACCGGGGAGCTGTTTTTT TRBJ2-2 NA NA TRBV7-9
CASSLRQGAYEQYF TGTGCCAGTAGTCTTCGACAGGGGGCCTACGAGCAGTACTTC TRBJ2-7 NA TRBD1 TRBV19
CASSLDRRTDTQYF TGTGCCAGCAGCTTAGACAGACGCACAGATACGCAGTATTTT TRBJ2-3 once NA TRBV7-2
CASSYGTGSTEAFF TGTGCCAGCAGTTACGGGACAGGGAGCACTGAAGCTTTCTTT TRBJ1-1 NA TRBD1 TRBV6-5
CASSLAVGGANQPQHF TGTGCCAGCAGCTTAGCCGTGGGGGGCGCAAATCAGCCCCAGCATTTT TRBJ1-5 once NA TRBV7-8
CASSVGSNEKLFF TGTGCCAGCAGCGTGGGGTCTAATGAAAAACTGTTTTTT TRBJ1-4 NA NA TRBV9
CSVARWDREVNTEAFF TGCAGCGTTGCCCGTTGGGACAGGGAAGTGAACACTGAAGCTTTCTTT TRBJ1-1 NA TRBD1 TRBV29-1
CASSLQGGEQFF TGTGCTAGCAGCTTGCAGGGGGGTGAGCAGTTCTTC TRBJ2-1 NA NA TRBV7-7
CASREAGLSEAFF TGTGCCAGCAGAGAAGCGGGACTCTCTGAAGCTTTCTTT TRBJ1-1 NA NA TRBV12-3/TRBV12-4
CASSPGEGRTSEGNEQFF TGTGCCAGCAGCCCCGGGGAAGGTAGGACTAGCGAAGGAAATGAGCAGTTCTTC TRBJ2-1 NA TRBD2 TRBV14
CASSYIPGGQPQHF TGTGCCAGCAGTTATATCCCGGGGGGTCAGCCCCAGCATTTT TRBJ1-5 NA NA TRBV28
CASRETALSGNTIYF TGTGCCAGTAGAGAGACGGCCCTCTCTGGAAACACCATATATTTT TRBJ1-3 once NA TRBV19
CSVAGPGGTYEQYF TGCAGCGTTGCGGGCCCGGGAGGGACCTACGAGCAGTACTTC TRBJ2-7 NA TRBD2 TRBV29-1
CASSSSGTGTAHF TGTGCCAGCAGCTCCTCCGGGACGGGTACGGCGCATTTC TRBJ1-2 NA NA TRBV7-9
CASAEGQGALYEQYF TGTGCCAGCGCGGAAGGACAGGGGGCCCTCTACGAGCAGTACTTC TRBJ2-7 few TRBD1 TRBV7-2